A single sample gave rise to the 25 T cell receptor beta chains below, sequenced in a study of cytomegalovirus exposure and HLA in healthy donors. Primers: 60 Vbeta forward and 13 Jbeta reverse. The data were produced by immunoSEQ multiplex PCR, yet TCRdb's version contains in-frame clones alone and is incomplete. Altogether about 170,000 clones are present, 60% to 85% being singletons, with the ten largest covering 0.65% to 0.85%. The specimen sequenced was PBMCs. The receptors were sampled from a female donor in good health and CMV-seronegative.

The gene calls are TRBV2 and TRBJ1-2; D remains unclear. The CDR3 has 16 residues. V was shortened by 2 bases and J by 0 bases, with 13 bases between the two germline ends. Looked up from germline, CDR1 is SNHLY and CDR2 is FYNNEI. The CDR3 coding sequence is TGTGCCAGCAGTGAAACCCAGCGGACCTCTAACTATGGCTACACCTTC. Amino acid sequence: CASSETQRTSNYGYTF. Full variable domain (outside the CDR3, taken from reference TRBV2 and TRBJ1-2): EPEVTQTPSHQVTQMGQEVILRCVPISNHLYFYWYRQILGQKVEFLVSFYNNEISEKSEIFDDQFSVERPDGSNFTLKIRSTKLEDSAMYFCASSETQRTSNYGYTFGSGTRLTVV.

A remark on this clone: A junction boundary mismatches the germline segment, possibly from a read error. The rearrangement links TRBV5-6 to TRBJ2-6; TRBD1 agrees at 10 bases. Per the germline V gene, CDR1 is SGHDT and CDR2 is YYEEEE. The CDR3 length is 19 residues. CDR3 in DNA: TGTGCCAGCAGCTTGGTGGGACAGGGGAGTTCGGCTGGGGCCAACGGCCTGACTTTC. Its translation is CASSLVGQGSSAGANGLTF.

The V call is TRBV4-1, the J call TRBJ1-5; D is perhaps TRBD1 (5 bases). The CDR3 length is 18 residues. Germline CDR1 is MGHRA and CDR2 is YSYEKL. V gave up 1 base and J gave up 1 base, with 17 bases separating them. The CDR3 is CASSQVLRGRRSNQPQHF. DNA for the CDR3: TGCGCCAGCAGCCAAGTTCTTCGGGGGAGGAGGAGCAATCAGCCCCAGCATTTT.

V gene TRBV6-6 combines with J gene TRBJ2-1; 7 nucleotides align to TRBD2. Germline V gene sequence: CDR1 MNHNY, CDR2 SVGAGI (reference sequence). V lost 6 bases, J lost 4 bases, and 9 bases stayed unmatched. CDR3 length equals 15 residues. This CDR3 reads CASSRTRGGYNEQFF. CDR3 nucleotides: TGTGCCAGCAGCCGGACTCGCGGGGGTTACAATGAGCAGTTCTTC.

This chain connects TRBV29-1 to TRBJ2-7, with 15 bases that match TRBD2. CDR1 is SQVTM and CDR2 is ANQGSEA in the germline V gene. Trimming removed 6 bases from V and 6 bases from J; junction bases left unmatched: 3. The CDR3 is 13 amino acids. The CDR3 region is CSVMGLAGGEQYF. CDR3 sequence (DNA): TGCAGCGTCATGGGACTAGCGGGAGGCGAGCAGTACTTC.

The rearrangement uses TRBV7-9 and TRBJ2-5, with no clear D. The length of the CDR3 is 11 residues. Germline V gene sequence: CDR1 SEHNR, CDR2 FQNEAQ (reference sequence). V lost 5 bases to trimming and J lost 3 bases, with 4 bases between them. The CDR3, as DNA: TGTGCCAGCAGCATCAAAGAGACCCAGTACTTC. Translating gives CASSIKETQYF.

The chain has TRBV27 and TRBJ1-5; D is possibly TRBD1 (6 bases). Deletions cut 3 bases from V and 5 bases from J, with 11 bases between. This CDR3 is built from 14 residues. CDR1 and CDR2 (germline): MNHEY, SMNVEV (reference sequence). As DNA, the CDR3 is TGTGCCAGCAGTTTTTCAGGGGCAGATCAGCCCCAGCATTTT. It specifies CASSFSGADQPQHF.

This clone was seen more than once but under ten times. This chain links TRBV19 with TRBJ1-2; 7 bases are shared with TRBD1. V was clipped by 10 bases and J by 8 bases; unmatched bases: 19. Germline V gene sequence: CDR1 LNHDA, CDR2 SQIVND (reference sequence). CDR3 length: 15 amino acids. The CDR3 spells CATRRAGGLGSGYTF. The CDR3 DNA follows: TGTGCCACAAGGAGGGCAGGGGGGCTAGGATCCGGCTACACCTTC.

The chain carries TRBV19 and TRBJ1-5; 7 nucleotides match TRBD1. V shed 1 base and J 0 bases; nucleotides not matched to a gene: 12. The CDR3 contains 19 residues. Germline CDR1 is LNHDA and CDR2 is SQIVND (reference sequence). As DNA, the CDR3 is TGTGCCAGTAGTATAGTGAACAGGGGCTTTGTAATTAGCAATCAGCCCCAGCATTTT. Translation gives CASSIVNRGFVISNQPQHF.

Only a few counts were recorded for this clone. The chain joins TRBV4-3 to TRBJ2-5; 7 bases line up with TRBD2. The CDR3 totals 16 residues. CDR1 is LGHNA and CDR2 is YSLEER in the germline V gene. The V segment lost 2 bases and the J segment 1 base; nucleotides outside the gene matches: 7. The CDR3 loop is CASSQFFGGTQETQYF. The CDR3 bases are TGCGCCAGCAGCCAATTTTTCGGGGGGACCCAAGAGACCCAGTACTTC.

The chain joins TRBV6-5 to TRBJ2-7; maybe TRBD2 (6 bases). The CDR3 consists of 14 residues. The germline V gene encodes CDR1 MNHEY and CDR2 SVGAGI. V lost 7 bases, J lost 0 bases, and 13 bases lay in between. The DNA for the CDR3 is TGTGCCAGCAATTTAGCGGCTAGCTCCTACGAGCAGTACTTC. The encoded protein is CASNLAASSYEQYF.

V is TRBV6-5 and J is TRBJ2-3, with D hard to call. The V end was cut by 0 bases, the J end by 6 bases, with 10 bases between. The CDR3 consists of 14 residues. CDR1 MNHEY and CDR2 SVGAGI come from the germline V gene. DNA for the CDR3: TGTGCCAGCAGTTACTCTGTTAGTGAGGATACGCAGTATTTT. Amino acids: CASSYSVSEDTQYF.

CDR3 DNA sequence: TGCGCCAGCAGCTTGAACCAGGTGGCCGGGGAGCTGTTTTTT. Encoded protein: CASSLNQVAGELFF. The gene calls are TRBV5-1 and TRBJ2-2; no firm D call. V was trimmed by 1 base and J by 6 bases, leaving 10 bases between them. There are 14 residues in the CDR3. Germline CDR1 and CDR2: SGHRS and YFSETQ.

The chain is built from TRBV5-1 and TRBJ1-1, with D maybe TRBD1 (5 bases). Trimming cost V 1 base and J 5 bases, with 15 bases left between them. The CDR3 loop spans 15 amino acids. CDR1 and CDR2 from the germline V gene are SGHRS and YFSETQ. The CDR3 protein is CASSLSTGRGTEAFF. DNA of the CDR3: TGCGCCAGCAGCTTGTCTACGGGGAGGGGAACTGAAGCTTTCTTT.

The V call is TRBV28, the J call TRBJ2-2; D perhaps matches TRBD2 (6 bases). The CDR3 sequence is 15 residues long. V dropped 2 bases and J dropped 5 bases, with 12 bases sitting between them. In germline, CDR1 is MDHEN, CDR2 SYDVKM. The CDR3 coding sequence is TGTGCCAGCAGTTTAGTGGGAGGTGGGACCGGGGAGCTGTTTTTT. It yields the protein CASSLVGGGTGELFF.

The J gene is TRBJ1-6, the V gene TRBV19; D might be TRBD1 (6 bases). The CDR3 is made up of 16 amino acids. V lost 6 bases to trimming and J lost 6 bases, with 18 bases between them. The germline V gene has CDR1 LNHDA and CDR2 SQIVND (reference sequence). This chain's CDR3 is CASRLQGISSNSPLHF. The CDR3 DNA reads TGTGCCAGTAGACTCCAGGGGATTTCAAGTAATTCACCCCTCCACTTT.

The chain uses TRBV9 and TRBJ1-3; no firm D call. Trimming stripped 4 bases from V and 3 bases from J, with 17 bases between. CDR3 length: 16 residues. Per germline, CDR1 SGDLS and CDR2 YYNGEE. The CDR3 nucleotides are TGTGCCAGCAGCCCCACTATGAGGCAATTTGGAAACACCATATATTTT. It is translated as CASSPTMRQFGNTIYF.

The J gene is TRBJ2-5, the V gene TRBV19, with D possibly matching TRBD2 (7 bases). Looked up from germline, CDR1 is LNHDA and CDR2 is SQIVND (reference sequence). This CDR3 has 16 residues. V lost 6 bases and J lost 1, with 18 bases in between. The CDR3 sequence: CASRNTGRGFQETQYF. The CDR3 nucleotides read TGTGCCAGTAGGAACACAGGGAGGGGTTTCCAAGAGACCCAGTACTTC.

This chain links TRBV6-1 with TRBJ2-5; 7 bases line up with TRBD2. The germline CDR1 and CDR2 sequences are MNHNS and SASEGT. Trimming at V came to 6 bases and at J to 7 bases, leaving 8 bases not matched to a gene. The CDR3 spans 13 residues. This chain's CDR3 is CASRGGGSATQYF. As DNA, the CDR3 is TGTGCCAGCAGGGGGGGAGGGTCAGCGACCCAGTACTTC.

The V call is TRBV19, the J call TRBJ2-7; 7 bases line up with TRBD2. The CDR3 extends over 12 amino acids. Trimming took 9 bases from V and 3 from J; bases not matched to a gene: 5. CDR1 and CDR2 from the germline V gene are LNHDA and SQIVND (reference sequence). CDR3 DNA: TGTGCCAGCCGGGGGGACTTCTACGAGCAGTACTTC. Amino acid sequence: CASRGDFYEQYF.

This chain joins TRBV2 and TRBJ1-6; tentative D call: TRBD1 (5 bases). The CDR3 has 16 amino acids. The germline CDR1 and CDR2 sequences are SNHLY and FYNNEI. Trimming shortened V by 4 bases and J by 5 bases, and 15 bases separated the two germline ends. CDR3 protein: CASSALGGSDNSPLHF. In nucleotides, the CDR3 is TGTGCCAGCAGTGCCCTGGGGGGTTCGGATAATTCACCCCTCCACTTT. Complete variable domain (other parts from reference TRBV2 and TRBJ1-6): EPEVTQTPSHQVTQMGQEVILRCVPISNHLYFYWYRQILGQKVEFLVSFYNNEISEKSEIFDDQFSVERPDGSNFTLKIRSTKLEDSAMYFCASSALGGSDNSPLHFGNGTRLTVT.

The chain uses TRBV10-1 and TRBJ2-7; possible D gene TRBD1, 5 bases. From germline, CDR1 is WNHNN and CDR2 SYGVQD (reference sequence). V was clipped by 2 bases and J by 2 bases, with 10 bases between them. This CDR3 has 14 residues. CDR3: CASSEAGQAYEQYF. The CDR3 DNA sequence: TGCGCCAGCAGTGAGGCCGGACAAGCCTACGAGCAGTACTTC.

The chain carries TRBV5-6 and TRBJ2-5, with unresolved D. V lost 5 bases and J lost 2, with 13 bases in between. The length of the CDR3 is 14 residues. The V gene's germline CDR1 is SGHDT and CDR2 YYEEEE. CDR3 in DNA: TGTGCCAGCAGTCAGACTGGAACACAAGAGACCCAGTACTTC. Amino acids: CASSQTGTQETQYF.

This clone was counted once. The V gene is TRBV5-1, the J gene TRBJ1-2; TRBD1 matches at 7 bases. This CDR3 has 14 amino acids. Losses at the gene ends were 4 bases for V and 8 bases for J; bases not matched to a gene: 11. Germline CDR1 reads SGHRS; CDR2 reads YFSETQ. For the CDR3, the DNA is TGCGCCAGCAGCATAAACAGGGGATCGAGCGGCTACACCTTC. Protein sequence: CASSINRGSSGYTF.

This chain uses TRBV10-3 with TRBJ2-7; D not certain. Trimming took off 2 bases at V and 0 bases at J, with 11 bases between the two ends. The CDR3 runs 15 residues. Germline V gives CDR1 ENHRY, CDR2 SYGVKD. Here the CDR3 reads CAISEPARSSYEQYF. The CDR3 nucleotides read TGTGCCATCAGTGAGCCGGCCCGGAGCTCCTACGAGCAGTACTTC.